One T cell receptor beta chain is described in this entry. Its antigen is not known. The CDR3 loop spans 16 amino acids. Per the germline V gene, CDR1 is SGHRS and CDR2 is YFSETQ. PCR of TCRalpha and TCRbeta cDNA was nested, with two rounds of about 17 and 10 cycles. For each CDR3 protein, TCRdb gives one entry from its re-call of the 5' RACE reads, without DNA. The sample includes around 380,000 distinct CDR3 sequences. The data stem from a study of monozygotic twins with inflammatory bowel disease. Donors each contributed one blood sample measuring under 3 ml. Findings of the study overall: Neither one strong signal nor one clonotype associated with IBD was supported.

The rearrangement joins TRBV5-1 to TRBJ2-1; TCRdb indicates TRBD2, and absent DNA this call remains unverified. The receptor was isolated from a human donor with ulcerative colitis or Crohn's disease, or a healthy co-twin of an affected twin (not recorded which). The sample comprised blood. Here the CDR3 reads CASSSATSGRGHEQFF.